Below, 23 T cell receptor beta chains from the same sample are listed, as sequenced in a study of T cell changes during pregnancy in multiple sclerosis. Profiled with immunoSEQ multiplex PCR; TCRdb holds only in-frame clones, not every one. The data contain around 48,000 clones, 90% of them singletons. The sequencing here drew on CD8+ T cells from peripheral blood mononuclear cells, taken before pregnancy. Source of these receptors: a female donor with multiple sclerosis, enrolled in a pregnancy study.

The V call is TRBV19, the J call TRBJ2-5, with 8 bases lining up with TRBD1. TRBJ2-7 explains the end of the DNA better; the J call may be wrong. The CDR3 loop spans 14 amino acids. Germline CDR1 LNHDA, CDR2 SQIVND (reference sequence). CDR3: CASSTGTGFYEQYF. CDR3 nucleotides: TGTGCCAGCTCGACCGGGACAGGTTTTTACGAGCAGTACTTC.

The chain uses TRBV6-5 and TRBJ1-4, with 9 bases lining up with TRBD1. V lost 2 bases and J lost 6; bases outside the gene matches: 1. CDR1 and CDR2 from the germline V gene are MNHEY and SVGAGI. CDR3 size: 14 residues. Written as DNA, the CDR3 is TGTGCCAGCAGTTACAGGACAGGGGATGAAAAACTGTTTTTT. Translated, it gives CASSYRTGDEKLFF.

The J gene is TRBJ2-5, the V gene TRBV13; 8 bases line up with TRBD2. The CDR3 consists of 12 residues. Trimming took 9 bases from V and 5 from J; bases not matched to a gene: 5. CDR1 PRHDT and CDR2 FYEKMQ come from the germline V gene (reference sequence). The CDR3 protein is CASSGEGETQYF. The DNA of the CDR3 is TGTGCCAGTAGCGGGGAGGGGGAGACCCAGTACTTC.

CDR3 protein: CAISATGTTIYEQYF. The CDR3 DNA reads TGTGCCATCAGTGCAACAGGCACAACCATCTACGAGCAGTACTTC. The chain joins TRBV10-3 to TRBJ2-7, with a weak D call TRBD1 (5 bases). V lost 4 bases to trimming and J lost 3 bases, with 16 bases between them. Germline assignment: CDR1 ENHRY and CDR2 SYGVKD. This CDR3 comprises 15 residues.

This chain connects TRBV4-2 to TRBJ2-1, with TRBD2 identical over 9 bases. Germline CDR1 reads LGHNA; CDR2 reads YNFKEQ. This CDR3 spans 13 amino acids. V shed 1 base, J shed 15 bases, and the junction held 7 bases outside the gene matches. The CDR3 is CASSQGLAVGRFF. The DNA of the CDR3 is TGTGCCAGCAGCCAAGGACTAGCGGTCGGTCGGTTCTTC.

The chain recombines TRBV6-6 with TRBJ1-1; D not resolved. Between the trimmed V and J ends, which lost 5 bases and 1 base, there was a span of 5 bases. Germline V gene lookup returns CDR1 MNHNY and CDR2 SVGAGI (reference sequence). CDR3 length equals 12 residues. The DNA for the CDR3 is TGTGCCAGCAGTCGGGGGAACACTGAAGCTTTCTTT. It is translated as CASSRGNTEAFF.

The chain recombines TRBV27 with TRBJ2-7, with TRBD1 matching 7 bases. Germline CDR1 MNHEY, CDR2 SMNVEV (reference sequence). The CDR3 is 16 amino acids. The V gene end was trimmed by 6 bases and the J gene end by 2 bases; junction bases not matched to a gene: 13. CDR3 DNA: TGTGCCAGCAGCCCAGTGCCAGGGGGTCAGACCTACGAGCAGTACTTC. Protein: CASSPVPGGQTYEQYF.

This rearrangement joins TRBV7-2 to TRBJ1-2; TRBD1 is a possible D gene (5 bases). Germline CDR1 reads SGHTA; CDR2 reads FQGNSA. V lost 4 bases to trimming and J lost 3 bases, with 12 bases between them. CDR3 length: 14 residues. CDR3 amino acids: CASSSTDSYYGYTF. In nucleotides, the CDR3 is TGTGCCAGCAGCTCGACTGACAGTTACTATGGCTACACCTTC.

DNA of the CDR3: TGTGCCAGCGGGGACATGTGGGACTATGGCTACACCTTC. Protein: CASGDMWDYGYTF. The rearrangement joins TRBV7-9 to TRBJ1-2; tentative D call: TRBD1 (6 bases). The length of the CDR3 is 13 residues. Trimming pared 8 bases from V and 3 bases from J, leaving 13 bases between. Germline V gene lookup returns CDR1 SEHNR and CDR2 FQNEAQ (reference sequence).

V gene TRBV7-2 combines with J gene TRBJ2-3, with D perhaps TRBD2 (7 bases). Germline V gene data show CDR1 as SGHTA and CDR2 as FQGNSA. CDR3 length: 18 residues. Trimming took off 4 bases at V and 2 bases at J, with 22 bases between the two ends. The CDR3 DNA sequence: TGTGCCAGCAGCTACGGGTTCGGCGGGGGCACAAACACAGATACGCAGTATTTT. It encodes CASSYGFGGGTNTDTQYF.

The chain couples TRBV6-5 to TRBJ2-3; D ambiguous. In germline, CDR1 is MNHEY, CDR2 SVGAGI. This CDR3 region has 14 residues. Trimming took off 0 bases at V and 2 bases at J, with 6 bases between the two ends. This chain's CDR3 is CASSYSTYTDTQYF. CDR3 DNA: TGTGCCAGCAGTTACTCGACATACACAGATACGCAGTATTTT.

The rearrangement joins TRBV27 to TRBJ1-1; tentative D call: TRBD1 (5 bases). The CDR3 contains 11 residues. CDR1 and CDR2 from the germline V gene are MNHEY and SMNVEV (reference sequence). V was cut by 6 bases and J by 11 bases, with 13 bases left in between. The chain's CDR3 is CASREGPEAFF. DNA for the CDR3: TGTGCCAGCAGGGAGGGACCGGAGGCTTTCTTT.

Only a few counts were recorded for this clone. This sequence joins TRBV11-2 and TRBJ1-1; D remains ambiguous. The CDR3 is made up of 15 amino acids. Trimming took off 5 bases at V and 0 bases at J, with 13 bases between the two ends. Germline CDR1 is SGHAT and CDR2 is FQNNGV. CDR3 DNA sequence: TGTGCCAGCAGCCCCCCCGGAGCGATGAACACTGAAGCTTTCTTT. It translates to CASSPPGAMNTEAFF.

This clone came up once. The CDR3 DNA reads as TGTGCCAGCAGCTACCCTACAGGAGCCGGGGAGCTGTTTTTT. Its translation: CASSYPTGAGELFF. The J gene is TRBJ2-2, the V gene TRBV5-6, with TRBD1 as a possible D gene (5 bases). The germline gives CDR1 SGHDT, CDR2 YYEEEE. The ends were cut back, 3 bases at V and 6 bases at J, with 12 bases in the middle. The CDR3 has 14 amino acids. The complete variable domain, with remaining parts taken from reference TRBV5-6 and TRBJ2-2, reads DAGVTQSPTHLIKTRGQQVTLRCSPKSGHDTVSWYQQALGQGPQFIFQYYEEEERQRGNFPDRFSGHQFPNYSSELNVNALLLGDSALYLCASSYPTGAGELFFGEGSRLTVL.

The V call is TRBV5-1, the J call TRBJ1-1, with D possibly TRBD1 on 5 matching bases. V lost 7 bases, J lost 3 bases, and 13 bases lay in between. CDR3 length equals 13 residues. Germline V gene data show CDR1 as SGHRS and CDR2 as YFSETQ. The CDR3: CASSPGGYTEAFF. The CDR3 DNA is TGCGCCAGCTCTCCGGGGGGATACACTGAAGCTTTCTTT.

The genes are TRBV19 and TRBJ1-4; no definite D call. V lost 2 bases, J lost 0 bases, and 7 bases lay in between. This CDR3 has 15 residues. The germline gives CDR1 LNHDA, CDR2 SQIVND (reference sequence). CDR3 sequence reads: CASSIWTATNEKLFF. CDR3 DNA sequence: TGTGCCAGTAGTATATGGACTGCAACTAATGAAAAACTGTTTTTT.

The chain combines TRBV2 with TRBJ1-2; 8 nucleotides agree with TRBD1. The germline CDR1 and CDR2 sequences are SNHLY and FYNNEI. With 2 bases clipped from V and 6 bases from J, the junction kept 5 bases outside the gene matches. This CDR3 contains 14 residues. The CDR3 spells CASSERTGFHGYTF. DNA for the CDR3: TGTGCCAGCAGTGAACGGACAGGGTTTCATGGCTACACCTTC.

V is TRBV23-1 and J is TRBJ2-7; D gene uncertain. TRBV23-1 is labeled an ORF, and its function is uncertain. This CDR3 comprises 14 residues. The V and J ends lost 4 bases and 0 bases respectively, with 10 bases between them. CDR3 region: CASSRRVSSYEQYF. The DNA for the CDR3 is TGCGCCAGCAGTCGCCGGGTAAGCTCCTACGAGCAGTACTTC.

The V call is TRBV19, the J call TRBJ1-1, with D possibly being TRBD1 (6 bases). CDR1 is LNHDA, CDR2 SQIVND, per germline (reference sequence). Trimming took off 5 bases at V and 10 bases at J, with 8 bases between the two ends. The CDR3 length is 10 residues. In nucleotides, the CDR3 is TGTGCCAGTAGTCAGGGGAGAGCTTTCTTT. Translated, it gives CASSQGRAFF.

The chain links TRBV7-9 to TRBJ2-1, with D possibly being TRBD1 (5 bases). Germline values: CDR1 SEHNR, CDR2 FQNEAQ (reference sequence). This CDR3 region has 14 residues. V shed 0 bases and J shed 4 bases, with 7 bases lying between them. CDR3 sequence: CASSLAGRYNEQFF. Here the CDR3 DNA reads TGTGCCAGCAGCTTAGCGGGGCGGTACAATGAGCAGTTCTTC.

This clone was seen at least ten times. The DNA of the CDR3 is TGTGCCAGCAGCGCAGCGGGACAGGGAAGGGAGCAGTACTTC. It is translated as CASSAAGQGREQYF. The chain combines TRBV7-6 with TRBJ2-7, with TRBD1 matching 9 bases. Germline CDR1 SGHVS, CDR2 FNYEAQ. There are 14 residues in the CDR3. V lost 5 bases to trimming and J lost 7 bases; unmatched junction nucleotides: 9.

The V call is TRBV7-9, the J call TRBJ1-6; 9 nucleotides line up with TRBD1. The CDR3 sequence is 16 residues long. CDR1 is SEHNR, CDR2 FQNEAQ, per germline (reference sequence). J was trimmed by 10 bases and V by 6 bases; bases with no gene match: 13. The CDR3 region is CASSFPGQGSYSPLHF. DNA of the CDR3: TGTGCCAGCAGTTTCCCGGGACAGGGTTCTTACTCACCCCTCCACTTT.

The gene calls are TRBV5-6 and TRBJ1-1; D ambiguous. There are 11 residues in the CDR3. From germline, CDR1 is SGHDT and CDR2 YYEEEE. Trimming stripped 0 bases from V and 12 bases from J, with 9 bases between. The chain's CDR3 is CASSLDTETFF. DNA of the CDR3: TGTGCCAGCAGCTTGGACACCGAAACTTTCTTT.